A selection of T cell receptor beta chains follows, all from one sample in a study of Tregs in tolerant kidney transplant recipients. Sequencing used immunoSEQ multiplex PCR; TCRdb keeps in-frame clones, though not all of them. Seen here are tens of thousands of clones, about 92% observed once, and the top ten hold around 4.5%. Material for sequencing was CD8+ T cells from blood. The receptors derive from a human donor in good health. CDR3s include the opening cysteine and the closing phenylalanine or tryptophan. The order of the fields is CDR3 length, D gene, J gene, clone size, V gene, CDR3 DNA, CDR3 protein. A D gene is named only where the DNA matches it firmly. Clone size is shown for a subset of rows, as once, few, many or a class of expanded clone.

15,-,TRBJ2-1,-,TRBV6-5,TGTGCCAGCAGTTTGCGCGGGTTTTCCTACAATGAGCAGTTCTTC,CASSLRGFSYNEQFF
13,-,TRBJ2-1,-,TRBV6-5,TGTGCCAGCAGTTACTCTATTAACAATGAGCAGTTCTTC,CASSYSINNEQFF
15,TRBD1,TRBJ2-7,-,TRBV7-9,TGTGCCAGCAGCCCCTACCGGACAGGGACCTACGAGCAGTACTTC,CASSPYRTGTYEQYF
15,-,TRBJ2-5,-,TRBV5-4,TGTGCCAGCAGCTTGGAGGGACAGGCTGGGAGGGAGCAGTACTTC,CASSLEGQAGREQYF
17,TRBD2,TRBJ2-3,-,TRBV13,TGTGCCAGCAGCTTAGGCTTGGCGGGGGGGCGGACAGATACGCAGTATTTT,CASSLGLAGGRTDTQYF
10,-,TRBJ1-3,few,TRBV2,TGTGCCAGCAAGGGAAACACCATATATTTT,CASKGNTIYF
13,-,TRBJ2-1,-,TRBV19,TGTGCCAGTACTGTCAGGGACTACAATGAGCAGTTCTTC,CASTVRDYNEQFF
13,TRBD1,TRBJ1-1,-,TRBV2,TGTGCCAGCCCGGACAGGGCTGACACTGAAGCTTTCTTT,CASPDRADTEAFF
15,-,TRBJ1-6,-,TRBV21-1,TGTGCCAGCAGCAAAGGGTGGGATGGGAATTCACCCCTCCACTTT,CASSKGWDGNSPLHF
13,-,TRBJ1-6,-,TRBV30,TGTGCCTGGAGTAGGCCGCGTAATTCACCCCTCCACTTT,CAWSRPRNSPLHF
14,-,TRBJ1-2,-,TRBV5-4,TGTGCCAGCAGCTTGGTCGGTACAGGCTATGGCTACACCTTC,CASSLVGTGYGYTF
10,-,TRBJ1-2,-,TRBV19,TGTGCCAGTAGGGACTATGGCTACACCTTC,CASRDYGYTF
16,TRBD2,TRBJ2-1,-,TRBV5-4,TGTGCCAGCAGTAAGGGACTAACAGGATCCTACAATGAGCAGTTCTTC,CASSKGLTGSYNEQFF
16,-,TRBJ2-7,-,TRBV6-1,TGTGCCAGCAGTGATGACCCGGGAGAGGGGCGCGACGAGCAGTACTTC,CASSDDPGEGRDEQYF
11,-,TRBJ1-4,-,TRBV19,TGTGCCAGTAGATGGAGTTGGCTGCTGTTTTTT,CASRWSWLLFF
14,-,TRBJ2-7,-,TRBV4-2,TGTGCCAGCAGCCAGGTTGTGCTAGGCCACGAGCAGTACTTC,CASSQVVLGHEQYF
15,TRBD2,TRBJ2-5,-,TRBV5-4,TGTGCCAGCAGCCCACTAGCGGGGGCACGGGAGACCCAGTACTTC,CASSPLAGARETQYF
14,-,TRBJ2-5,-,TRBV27,TGTGCCAGCAGTTTACGAGTCAGTGAGGAGACCCAGTACTTC,CASSLRVSEETQYF
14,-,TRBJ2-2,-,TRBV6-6,TGTGCCAGCAGTTACTCAGCTAGCACCGGGGAGCTGTTTTTT,CASSYSASTGELFF
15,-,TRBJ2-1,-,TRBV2,TGTGCCAGCAGTGAAGCGACAAGCTCCTACAATGAGCAGTTCTTC,CASSEATSSYNEQFF
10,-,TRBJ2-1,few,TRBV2,TGTGCCAGCAGAACCAATGAGCAGTTCTTC,CASRTNEQFF